This T cell receptor (beta chain) was documented in a study of cytomegalovirus exposure and HLA in healthy donors. 60 Vbeta and 13 Jbeta primers were used in PCR. Some clones are missing from TCRdb's copy, which holds only in-frame ones; the method was immunoSEQ multiplex PCR. The sample carries 150,000 to 200,000 clones, around 68% recorded once. The CDR3 extends over 14 amino acids. V shed 3 bases and J shed 4 bases, with 12 bases lying between them. CDR1 is SGHNT and CDR2 is YENEEA in the germline V gene. This clone was counted once. What it recognizes is unknown. Points from the study as a whole: The authors enumerated 150 to 200 TCR beta chains as linked to cytomegalovirus. Based on reports, TCR beta sequences accurately predicted HLA-A and HLA-B alleles for most subjects. It was in a later analysis that TCR association rates were seen to vary by HLA locus, highest for DRB1 and lowest for HLA-C. In a later analysis, at a false discovery rate of 0.05, approximately 16,000 TCR beta sequences were associated with HLA alleles.

The sequence was collected from a man between 50 and 59 years old in good health and CMV-seronegative. The sequencing input was PBMCs. J is TRBJ1-1 and V is TRBV11-3, with unresolved D. CDR3 nucleotide sequence: TGTGCCAGCAGCTTTGGCAGACTAAGCACTGAAGCTTTCTTT. Its translation is CASSFGRLSTEAFF.